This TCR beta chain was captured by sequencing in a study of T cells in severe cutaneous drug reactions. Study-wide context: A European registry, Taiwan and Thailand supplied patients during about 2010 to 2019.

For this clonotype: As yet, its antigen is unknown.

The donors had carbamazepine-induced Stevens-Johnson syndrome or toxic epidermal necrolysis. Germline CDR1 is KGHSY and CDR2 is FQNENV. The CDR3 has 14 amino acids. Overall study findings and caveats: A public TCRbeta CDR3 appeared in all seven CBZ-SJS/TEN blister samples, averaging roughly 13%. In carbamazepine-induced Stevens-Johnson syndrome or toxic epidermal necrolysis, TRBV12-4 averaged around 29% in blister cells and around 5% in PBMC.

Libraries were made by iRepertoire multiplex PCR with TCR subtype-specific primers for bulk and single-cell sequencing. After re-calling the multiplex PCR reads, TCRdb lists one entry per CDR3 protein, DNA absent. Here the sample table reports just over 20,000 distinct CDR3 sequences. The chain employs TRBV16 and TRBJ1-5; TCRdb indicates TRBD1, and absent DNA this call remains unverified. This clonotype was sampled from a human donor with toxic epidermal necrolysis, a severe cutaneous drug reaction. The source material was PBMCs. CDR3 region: CASSPDTPNQPQHF.